The 6 T cell receptor beta chains listed next were all sequenced from one sample in a study of blood T cell repertoires in COVID-19. The table came from immunoSEQ multiplex PCR; TCRdb's copy has only in-frame clones and leaves some out. The sample records 250,000 or so clones, around 83% being singletons. Sequenced: peripheral blood. These receptors all come from a young woman with acute or convalescent COVID-19.

The chain joins TRBV24-1 to TRBJ1-1; 7 nucleotides line up with TRBD1. Trimming took 10 bases from V and 0 from J; bases not matched to a gene: 4. Germline CDR1 is KGHDR and CDR2 is SFDVKD. The CDR3 length is 13 residues. The CDR3 nucleotides are TGTGCCACTGCGACAGGGATGAACACTGAAGCTTTCTTT. This translates into CATATGMNTEAFF.

The rearrangement uses TRBV5-6 and TRBJ1-2; no clear D. Trimming took off 0 bases at V and 1 base at J, with 7 bases between the two ends. Germline V gene sequence: CDR1 SGHDT, CDR2 YYEEEE. This CDR3 is built from 14 residues. CDR3 protein: CASSLGRSNYGYTF. CDR3 bases: TGTGCCAGCAGCTTGGGACGGAGTAACTATGGCTACACCTTC. Drawing the rest from reference TRBV5-6 and TRBJ1-2, the complete variable domain is DAGVTQSPTHLIKTRGQQVTLRCSPKSGHDTVSWYQQALGQGPQFIFQYYEEEERQRGNFPDRFSGHQFPNYSSELNVNALLLGDSALYLCASSLGRSNYGYTFGSGTRLTVV.

The chain links TRBV29-1 to TRBJ1-5, with 8 bases identical to TRBD1. The CDR3 is made up of 16 amino acids. V lost 1 base, J lost 0 bases, and 5 bases stayed unmatched. Looked up from germline, CDR1 is SQVTM and CDR2 is ANQGSEA. CDR3 sequence: CSVEGTGTSSNQPQHF. The CDR3 DNA is TGCAGCGTTGAAGGGACAGGGACTTCTAGCAATCAGCCCCAGCATTTT. Variable domain in full (rest from reference TRBV29-1 and TRBJ1-5): SAVISQKPSRDICQRGTSLTIQCQVDSQVTMMFWYRQQPGQSLTLIATANQGSEATYESGFVIDKFPISRPNLTFSTLTVSNMSPEDSSIYLCSVEGTGTSSNQPQHFGDGTRLSIL.

The chain uses TRBV5-1 and TRBJ2-3, with a tentative D call TRBD2 (5 bases). Trimming removed 3 bases from V and 9 bases from J, with 11 bases in between. Germline values: CDR1 SGHRS, CDR2 YFSETQ. The CDR3 spans 12 residues. The CDR3 loop reads CASSWGEGTQYF. The CDR3, as DNA: TGCGCCAGCAGCTGGGGAGAAGGGACGCAGTATTTT.

The chain recombines TRBV7-2 with TRBJ2-2, with 12 nucleotides matching TRBD2. Germline CDR1 SGHTA, CDR2 FQGNSA. The junction had 3 bases not matched to a gene; V was cut back by 5 bases and J by 5 bases. The CDR3 spans 15 residues. The CDR3 protein is CASSPTSGRTGELFF. The CDR3 DNA reads TGTGCCAGCAGCCCCACTAGCGGGAGGACCGGGGAGCTGTTTTTT.

This clone showed up just once. The rearrangement uses TRBV15 and TRBJ2-1, with unresolved D. Trimming cost V 0 bases and J 5 bases, with 23 bases left between them. Germline V gives CDR1 LNHNV, CDR2 YYDKDF (reference sequence). This CDR3 is 19 amino acids long. This CDR3 is CATSRDRSRLLQMNNEQFF. The CDR3 DNA is TGTGCCACCAGCAGAGACCGCAGTAGGTTGTTACAGATGAACAATGAGCAGTTCTTC.